This T cell receptor (beta chain) is from a study of cytomegalovirus exposure and HLA in healthy donors. Whole-study results and caveats: Highly shared variants forming one cluster were likely a sequencing artifact. TCR beta chains associated with HLA were, in a later analysis, more clonally expanded than equally common others. A later analysis reportedly found that, within productive TCRs, an Asian-associated ancestry cluster had fewer N-insertions than the mean observed across the roughly 730 donors.

Every donor was a healthy person donating bone marrow. Turning to this clone: Its antigen is currently unknown.

PCR employed 60 Vbeta and 13 Jbeta primers. Assay used: immunoSEQ multiplex PCR; TCRdb lists only in-frame clones, some missing. The data contain some 130,000 clones, approximately 79% of them singletons. Trimming cost V 5 bases and J 3 bases; bases outside gene matches: 6. Germline assignment: CDR1 MNHNS and CDR2 SASEGT. The CDR3 contains 15 residues. The sample taken for sequencing was PBMCs. The chain employs TRBV6-1 and TRBJ2-5; 10 bases are shared with TRBD1. This TCR came from a woman between 45 and 65 years old in good health and CMV-seropositive. CDR3 region: CASSFLTGGKETQYF. The CDR3 DNA sequence: TGTGCCAGCAGTTTCCTGACAGGGGGCAAAGAGACCCAGTACTTC.